A single sample gave rise to the 15 T cell receptor beta chains below, sequenced in a study of spatial heterogeneity in lung cancer (dated by TCRdb to 2018 to 2020). The library was prepared using 5' RACE. Sequencing was performed on a NextSeq 500. TCRdb cleaned the public reads at Q25 with fastp, built clones with MiXCR and kept in-frame beta chains. Rows matching on CDR3 protein sequence are summarized as one entry with the most common DNA and genes. In all, the sample holds approximately 40,000 distinct CDR3 sequences, and approximately 6.8% of those were seen once. In total, the top ten clones hold 40% to 45% of the sample. The time point label for this specimen denotes: sample taken at primary tumor resection. Whole RNA extracted from tumor and nontumor lung tissue, or from cryopreserved PBMC samples, was used for TCR sequencing without cell sorting. Sequenced material: PBMCs, taken at surgery. The receptor source for this set is a female donor with early-stage non-small cell lung cancer.

This clonotype was seen many times. The gene calls are TRBV7-2 and TRBJ2-1, with 7 bases aligning to TRBD1. CDR3 length: 15 amino acids. From germline, CDR1 is SGHTA and CDR2 FQGNSA. V gave up 3 bases and J gave up 3 bases; unmatched junction bases: 5. The chain's CDR3 is CASSFSQGVYNEQFF. Here the CDR3 DNA reads TGTGCCAGCAGCTTTAGTCAGGGGGTCTACAATGAGCAGTTCTTC.

This clonotype came up a few times. The CDR3 region has the DNA TGTGCCAGCAGTCCGCGGACAGGGGGAGACACTGAAGCTTTCTTT. It is translated as CASSPRTGGDTEAFF. The chain has TRBV12-3 or TRBV12-4 and TRBJ1-1; 10 bases match TRBD1. The CDR3 contains 15 residues. V lost 5 bases and J lost 3; bases outside the gene matches: 6.

This clonotype was seen a handful of times. V usage is TRBV27 and J usage is TRBJ2-1; 12 nucleotides align to TRBD2. The CDR3 extends over 16 amino acids. Germline V gene lookup returns CDR1 MNHEY and CDR2 SMNVEV (reference sequence). With 6 bases clipped from V and 10 bases from J, the junction kept 13 bases outside the gene matches. Here the CDR3 reads CASSASSSGGAPEQFF. The CDR3 region has the DNA TGTGCCAGCAGCGCGTCATCTAGCGGGGGGGCCCCCGAGCAGTTCTTC.

This clonotype came up a few times. The gene calls are TRBV5-1 and TRBJ2-3; TRBD2 matches 10 bases. CDR1 SGHRS and CDR2 YFSETQ come from the germline V gene. This CDR3 region has 17 residues. The junction had 7 bases not matched to a gene; V was cut back by 2 bases and J by 1 base. The DNA for the CDR3 is TGCGCCAGCAGCTTAGCTAGCGGGGGCAGGGGCACAGATACGCAGTATTTT. Translated, it gives CASSLASGGRGTDTQYF. Drawing the rest from reference TRBV5-1 and TRBJ2-3, the complete variable domain is KAGVTQTPRYLIKTRGQQVTLSCSPISGHRSVSWYQQTPGQGLQFLFEYFSETQRNKGNFPGRFSGRQFSNSRSEMNVSTLELGDSALYLCASSLASGGRGTDTQYFGPGTRLTVL.

The chain couples TRBV28 to TRBJ1-1; D is unresolved. V was shortened by 6 bases and J by 5 bases, with 16 bases between the two germline ends. The CDR3 is 14 amino acids. CDR1 is MDHEN, CDR2 SYDVKM, per germline. The CDR3 sequence is CASRPRTRSTEAFF. The CDR3 region has the DNA TGTGCCAGCAGACCCCGAACGCGGTCAACTGAAGCTTTCTTT. The full variable domain, completed using reference TRBV28 and TRBJ1-1, is DVKVTQSSRYLVKRTGEKVFLECVQDMDHENMFWYRQDPGLGLRLIYFSYDVKMKEKGDIPEGYSVSREKKERFSLILESASTNQTSMYLCASRPRTRSTEAFFGQGTRLTVV.

This clonotype has only a few counts. The chain has TRBV12-3 or TRBV12-4 and TRBJ2-7, with TRBD1 matching 9 bases. The CDR3 has 15 residues. The trim removed 8 bases at V and 6 bases at J, leaving 14 bases unmatched. Here the CDR3 reads CASVLLPGQGREQYF. The DNA for the CDR3 is TGTGCCAGCGTCCTTCTCCCGGGACAGGGACGCGAGCAGTACTTC.

In this sample, this clonotype turned up many times. The genes are TRBV11-3 and TRBJ2-3, with D uncertain. CDR1 is SGHNT, CDR2 YENEEA, per germline. V was trimmed by 3 bases and J by 1 base, leaving 14 bases between them. There are 16 residues in the CDR3. The CDR3 bases are TGTGCCAGCAGCTTGCTCGGCACCTCGGGCACAGATACGCAGTATTTT. It specifies CASSLLGTSGTDTQYF.

For this clonotype: This may arise from a read error, as a much more abundant clone is one base away. The rearrangement links TRBV24-1 to TRBJ2-2; 7 bases are shared with TRBD1. With V trimmed by 5 bases and J by 5 bases, 7 bases remained unmatched. The CDR3 consists of 15 residues. CDR1 and CDR2 from the germline V gene are KGHDR and SFDVKD. The CDR3 spells CATSGPGQRTGELFF. DNA of the CDR3: TGTGCCACCAGTGGTCCGGGACAGAGAACCGGGGAGCTGTTTTTT.

Points on this clonotype: This may come from a read error, since a much larger clone is one base off. The rearrangement links TRBV28 to TRBJ2-5; D remains ambiguous. V was pared by 6 bases and J by 7 bases, with 12 bases between. The CDR3 runs to 12 residues. Germline V lookup: CDR1 MDHEN, CDR2 SYDVKM. For the CDR3, the DNA is TGTGCCAGCAGCCCGCTTCCAGGGACCCAGTACTTC. Translating gives CASSPLPGTQYF.

This clonotype was counted many times. The chain links TRBV7-9 to TRBJ2-5; D is perhaps TRBD1 (5 bases). V shed 0 bases and J shed 1 base, with 6 bases lying between them. The germline gives CDR1 SEHNR, CDR2 FQNEAQ (reference sequence). The CDR3 totals 14 residues. Written as DNA, the CDR3 is TGTGCCAGCAGCTTAGCAGGGGTCCAAGAGACCCAGTACTTC. Its protein product is CASSLAGVQETQYF.

This clonotype has ten or more counts. The chain recombines TRBV20-1 with TRBJ2-1; tentatively, D is TRBD1 (9 bases). Between the trimmed V and J ends, which lost 6 bases and 7 bases, there was a span of 22 bases. CDR1 and CDR2 from the germline V gene are DFQATT and SNEGSKA (reference sequence). The CDR3 length is 15 residues. The CDR3 DNA follows: TGCAGTGCGCAGGGACAGGGCGGGGGGAGGAATGAGCAGTTCTTC. Protein: CSAQGQGGGRNEQFF.

This clonotype was observed many times. CDR3 sequence reads: CASLYRSSYNSPLHF. DNA of the CDR3: TGTGCCAGCCTTTACAGGAGCTCCTATAATTCACCCCTCCACTTT. The gene calls are TRBV12-3 or TRBV12-4 and TRBJ1-6; D is perhaps TRBD1 (5 bases). Trimming pared 8 bases from V and 0 bases from J, leaving 11 bases between. The CDR3 is 15 amino acids.

This clonotype was recorded a few times. The chain joins TRBV20-1 to TRBJ2-7, with D unclear. V was pared by 4 bases and J by 6 bases, with 13 bases between. This CDR3 is built from 12 residues. The germline gives CDR1 DFQATT, CDR2 SNEGSKA (reference sequence). CDR3 coding DNA: TGCAGTGCTACCCTCCCAGCCTCCGAGCAGTACTTC. Amino acid sequence: CSATLPASEQYF.

Only a few counts were recorded for this clonotype. The chain combines TRBV7-9 with TRBJ2-4; D is uncertain. The CDR3 loop spans 16 amino acids. Deletions cut 1 base from V and 1 base from J, with 11 bases between. Germline CDR1 reads SEHNR; CDR2 reads FQNEAQ (reference sequence). In nucleotides, the CDR3 is TGTGCCAGCAGCTTAGAACGAGGTACTGCCAAAAACATTCAGTACTTC. It encodes CASSLERGTAKNIQYF.

The chain carries TRBV7-2 and TRBJ1-2; 7 nucleotides align to TRBD1. V lost 3 bases to trimming and J lost 4 bases; unmatched junction nucleotides: 2. This CDR3 has 13 amino acids. Germline V gene data show CDR1 as SGHTA and CDR2 as FQGNSA. CDR3 DNA sequence: TGTGCCAGCAGCTTTGGACAGGCCTATGGCTACACCTTC. Protein product: CASSFGQAYGYTF.